This T cell receptor beta chain was identified during a study of T cells in Graves' hyperthyroidism and ophthalmopathy (dated by TCRdb to the late 2010s). Turning to the overall study: Peripheral blood samples were taken at the time of initial diagnosis, prior to any treatment. An independent validation cohort of around 19 hyperthyroidism patients and approximately 15 patients who later progressed to ophthalmopathy tested prospective prediction of ophthalmopathy. In addition, the study compared T-cell repertoires in thyroid tissue and in blood from about six Graves' hyperthyroidism patients. A discovery cohort of approximately 97 patients, about 44 with Graves' ophthalmopathy and roughly 59 with stable Graves' hyperthyroidism, was used to find distinguishing TCR V-J signatures. After blood sampling, hyperthyroidism patients were treated with methimazole at a starting dose of 30 mg daily, and ophthalmopathy patients were treated with high-dose intravenous methylprednisolone. TCR Vbeta CDR3 sequencing of around 130 peripheral blood samples (43 ophthalmopathy, under 80 hyperthyroidism and approximately 17 progressor patients) is reported in the paper. The 100 or so discovery patients were divided at random into training and test sets in a 7:3 ratio. General conclusions and limits of the study: Most expanded thyroid clonotypes (frequency above 0.001) were also found in blood, which suggests that blood repertoires may mirror thyroid immune responses. In validation, the model predicted progression to ophthalmopathy with roughly 70% sensitivity and over 72% specificity, a median of approximately 6.7 months before onset. Sample size was not statistically predetermined, and blinding of investigators to group allocation was not performed. A 13 V-J signature model separated ophthalmopathy from stable hyperthyroidism, with 87.88% sensitivity and roughly 81% specificity in cross-validation and 80%/75% in testing.

Hyperthyroidism patients were newly diagnosed, had a disease duration of under 2 months, and were aged 18 to 65 years. The study excluded patients with uncontrolled infections, other autoimmune diseases, pregnancy or lactation. Diagnoses were based on clinical symptoms, serum thyroxine and TRAb, thyroid ultrasound and orbital computed tomography. For progressor patients, blood was drawn at the first diagnosis of hyperthyroidism, before any ophthalmopathy symptoms had appeared. Ficoll-Paque density gradient centrifugation was used to isolate PBMCs from around 10 ml of fresh peripheral blood. Progressor patients were initially diagnosed with Graves' hyperthyroidism and developed ophthalmopathy during follow-up. Total RNA was extracted with Trizol reagent, and quality was checked on an Agilent 2100 Bioanalyzer. This clonotype came up many times. Its antigen specificity is not known. Base qualities are missing; no much larger clone stands one base away.

From the cysteine through the phenylalanine, the CDR3 covers 12 amino acids. This entry keeps only the CDR3 DNA: 36 bases, framed from base 1. Trimming costs V 0 bases and J 6 bases, and their ends lie 6 bases apart. The germline V gene encodes CDR1 DFQATT and CDR2 SNEGSKA (reference sequence). The TCR beta CDR3 regions were amplified from RNA transcripts. A first-round RT-PCR of the TCR CDR3 used the HTBI primer set with the Qiagen OneStep RT-PCR kit. Libraries were constructed in a second round of multiplex PCR, after which size selection and purification were performed. The libraries were sequenced on an Illumina HiSeq2000 using paired-end 100 bp reads. As for the authors' bioinformatics: SOAPnuke was used to process the raw data, removing reads that contained adapters or uncalled bases, had a mean Phred below 15, or lacked an exact match to the constant primer or identifier. COPE v1.2.5 was used to merge the high-quality paired reads, and each unique nucleotide sequence was defined as a clonotype. MiTCR v1.1 was used to align clonotypes to the IMGT TRBV, TRBD and TRBJ reference segments. The analysis was restricted to V-J combinations with a frequency above 0.0001, which together covered roughly 99% of the repertoires. A TCS score was defined as the ratio between F50 (clonal expansion) and ExV (chaos), using BLOSUM62-based TCRdist between CDR3 peptides within each V-J. Welch's t-statistics and random forest reduced around 520 V-J features to around 14, which were used in a naive Bayes classifier (R e1071). TCRdb trimmed public reads at Q25 via fastp, called clones via MiXCR and kept in-frame beta chains. For every CDR3 protein sequence, its rows merge into one entry that carries the most common genes and DNA. For this entry, the V and J calls and clone size follow TCRdb and not the study's own pipeline. This sample is represented by about 130,000 distinct CDR3 sequences; approximately 20% of them were singletons. Over 60% of the sample rests with the top ten.

The TCR sequence derives from a woman between 50 and 59 years old with Graves' hyperthyroidism that later progressed to Graves' ophthalmopathy. Recombination linked TRBV20-1 to TRBJ2-1, with TRBD2 perhaps the D gene, on 6 matching bases. Source material: blood. Here the CDR3 is given as CSAREGLNEQFF. In nucleotide form, the sequence is TGCAGTGCTAGAGAGGGACTCAATGAGCAGTTCTTC.